This is a list of T cell receptor beta chains from one sample in a study of blood T cell repertoires in COVID-19. Sequencing was performed with immunoSEQ multiplex PCR; in TCRdb, only in-frame clones are kept and a portion is missing. The table shows 110,000 to 150,000 clones, with about 80% occurring only once. Sequencing was done on a sample of PBMCs or T cells enriched from blood (not recorded which). Receptors originate from a man between 50 and 59 years old who had recovered from COVID-19. Each CDR3 is given with its conserved first and last residue. The D gene is left open where the match is weak. The size of a clone is reported for some rows only, either as once, few or many, or as a class for expanded clones.

CASSFNRGYEQYF,TGTGCCAGCAGCTTTAACAGGGGGTACGAGCAGTACTTC,few,TRBJ2-7,TRBV7-3,TRBD1
CASSQDQGQGGQPQHF,TGCGCCAGCAGCCAAGATCAAGGCCAGGGAGGTCAGCCCCAGCATTTT,.,TRBJ1-5,TRBV4-3,.
CASSPYRGTNEKLFF,TGTGCCAGTAGTCCCTACAGGGGAACTAATGAAAAACTGTTTTTT,.,TRBJ1-4,TRBV19,TRBD1
CASSLGVPRGSSYNEQFF,TGTGCCAGCAGCTTAGGAGTGCCCAGGGGGTCCTCCTACAATGAGCAGTTCTTC,.,TRBJ2-1,TRBV7-3,TRBD1
CASSFWGGADTQYF,TGTGCCAGCAGCTTCTGGGGGGGCGCAGATACGCAGTATTTT,few,TRBJ2-3,TRBV7-6,.
CASSDTSGGAVGETQYF,TGTGCCAGCAGCGACACTAGCGGGGGGGCCGTCGGGGAGACCCAGTACTTC,.,TRBJ2-5,TRBV11-2,TRBD2
CASSLHPSGGVNEQFF,TGTGCCAGCAGCTTACATCCTAGCGGGGGGGTCAATGAGCAGTTCTTC,.,TRBJ2-1,TRBV7-3,TRBD2
CASSSAGTGTYEQYF,TGTGCCAGCAGTTCGGCCGGGACAGGGACCTACGAGCAGTACTTC,.,TRBJ2-7,TRBV28,TRBD1
CASSYEGAGGIYGYTF,TGTGCCAGCAGTTACGAGGGGGCAGGGGGAATCTATGGCTACACCTTC,.,TRBJ1-2,TRBV6-5,TRBD1
CAWKGGLAGTGELFF,TGTGCCTGGAAGGGGGGACTAGCGGGGACCGGGGAGCTGTTTTTT,.,TRBJ2-2,TRBV30,TRBD2
CASSSSQAQGSPLHF,TGCGCCAGCAGCTCATCACAGGCGCAGGGTTCACCCCTCCACTTT,.,TRBJ1-6,TRBV5-1,.
CSASPRGTYAGEQFF,TGCAGTGCTAGTCCGCGGGGTACATACGCAGGTGAGCAGTTCTTC,.,TRBJ2-1,TRBV20-1,.
CASSLGGANTDTQYF,TGTGCCAGCAGTTTAGGAGGGGCCAACACAGATACGCAGTATTTT,once,TRBJ2-3,TRBV27,.
CASRPPYSPSVTQYF,TGTGCCAGCAGGCCTCCCTACAGCCCCTCGGTGACCCAGTACTTC,.,TRBJ2-5,TRBV7-8,.
CASSFFNNEQFF,TGTGCCAGCAGCTTTTTTAACAATGAGCAGTTCTTC,once,TRBJ2-1,TRBV11-3,.
CATSDRQGEAGTDTQYF,TGTGCCACCAGTGACCGACAGGGTGAGGCGGGGACAGATACGCAGTATTTT,once,TRBJ2-3,TRBV24-1,.
CASREGADGGGEQFF,TGCGCCAGCAGAGAGGGGGCGGATGGTGGAGGTGAGCAGTTCTTC,.,TRBJ2-1,TRBV5-1,TRBD1
CASSLGTSGGAREVTQYF,TGTGCCAGCAGCTTAGGGACTAGCGGGGGGGCCAGGGAAGTTACGCAGTATTTT,.,TRBJ2-3,TRBV11-2,TRBD2
CASIVGQPSTDTQYF,TGTGCCAGCATCGTCGGACAGCCTAGCACAGATACGCAGTATTTT,.,TRBJ2-3,TRBV7-9,.
CASSLAAVMNTEAFF,TGTGCCAGCAGCTTAGCGGCAGTAATGAACACTGAAGCTTTCTTT,.,TRBJ1-1,TRBV7-8,.
CASSASTSGFQETQYF,TGTGCCAGCAGCGCTTCGACTAGCGGGTTCCAAGAGACCCAGTACTTC,.,TRBJ2-5,TRBV9,TRBD2
CASMLGRDTEAFF,TGTGCCAGCATGTTAGGCAGGGACACTGAAGCTTTCTTT,once,TRBJ1-1,TRBV12-3/TRBV12-4,.
CSASSLQGATDTQYF,TGCAGTGCTAGTTCGCTGCAGGGGGCCACAGATACGCAGTATTTT,.,TRBJ2-3,TRBV20-1,TRBD1
CASSLSRTGGRRDTEAFF,TGTGCCAGCAGCTTGTCACGGACAGGGGGCAGGCGGGACACTGAAGCTTTCTTT,.,TRBJ1-1,TRBV5-4,TRBD1
CASSLRGSYNEQFF,TGTGCCAGCAGCCTTAGGGGGTCTTACAATGAGCAGTTCTTC,.,TRBJ2-1,TRBV5-4,.
CASSIQGNTGELFF,TGTGCCAGTAGTATACAGGGGAACACCGGGGAGCTGTTTTTT,.,TRBJ2-2,TRBV19,.
CASSVRFNEKLFF,TGTGCCAGCAGCGTCCGTTTTAATGAAAAACTGTTTTTT,.,TRBJ1-4,TRBV9,.
CASRGGDRVSTGELFF,TGTGCCAGTAGGGGCGGGGACAGGGTCTCCACCGGGGAGCTGTTTTTT,.,TRBJ2-2,TRBV19,TRBD1
CSASGLAGGNEQFF,TGCAGTGCTAGTGGGCTAGCGGGGGGCAATGAGCAGTTCTTC,.,TRBJ2-1,TRBV20-1,TRBD2
CASSTGDEQFF,TGTGCCAGCTCGACCGGGGATGAGCAGTTCTTC,once,TRBJ2-1,TRBV5-6,.
CASSPDTGSGYTF,TGTGCCAGCTCACCGGACACAGGGAGTGGCTACACCTTC,.,TRBJ1-2,TRBV18,.
CASSLDYSRIPQHF,TGTGCCAGCAGCTTGGATTACAGTCGTATACCCCAGCATTTT,.,TRBJ1-5,TRBV5-5,.
CASVSPHLGTENQPQHF,TGTGCCAGCGTTTCCCCCCATTTGGGGACAGAGAATCAGCCCCAGCATTTT,.,TRBJ1-5,TRBV28,TRBD1
CAFSSGTGGYEQYF,TGTGCCTTCTCGTCCGGGACAGGGGGCTACGAGCAGTACTTC,.,TRBJ2-7,TRBV10-3,TRBD1
CASSQGTGAGNTIYF,TGTGCCAGCAGCCAGGGGACAGGGGCCGGAAACACCATATATTTT,.,TRBJ1-3,TRBV7-2,TRBD1